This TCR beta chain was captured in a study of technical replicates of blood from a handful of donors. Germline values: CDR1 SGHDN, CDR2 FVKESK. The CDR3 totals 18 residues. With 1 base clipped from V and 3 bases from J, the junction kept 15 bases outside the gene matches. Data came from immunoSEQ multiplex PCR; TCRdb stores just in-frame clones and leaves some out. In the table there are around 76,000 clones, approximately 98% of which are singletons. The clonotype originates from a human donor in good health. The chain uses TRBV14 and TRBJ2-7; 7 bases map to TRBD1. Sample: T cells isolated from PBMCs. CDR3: CASSQATGQELWVYEQYF. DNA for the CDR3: TGTGCCAGCAGCCAAGCGACAGGGCAAGAGCTTTGGGTCTACGAGCAGTACTTC.